A selection of T cell receptor beta chains follows, all from one sample in a study of somatic mutations in cytotoxic T cells in rheumatoid arthritis. TCRdb keeps only in-frame clones here, not all; method: immunoSEQ multiplex PCR. This table holds approximately 15,000 clones, 72% found once. The material sequenced was CD8+ T cells sorted from blood. Receptors originate from an adult with rheumatoid arthritis. The CDR3 runs from the conserved cysteine through the conserved F or W. A D gene is named only where the DNA matches it firmly. Not every row has a clone size; where given, it reads once, few, many or a size class.

>.|TRBV4-1|TRBJ2-3|few
TGCGCCAGCAGCCACACGACCCGGAGGGTCACAGATACGCAGTATTTT
CASSHTTRRVTDTQYF
>.|TRBV30|TRBJ1-1|.
TGTGCCTGGAGTGGACAGATGAACACTGAAGCTTTCTTT
CAWSGQMNTEAFF
>.|TRBV9|TRBJ1-1|.
TGTGCCAGCAGTGCGCAGGGCACTGAAGCTTTCTTT
CASSAQGTEAFF
>TRBD1|TRBV30|TRBJ2-5|.
TGTGCCTGGAGTGTACTAGGGGGCCGCTACCAAGAGACCCAGTACTTC
CAWSVLGGRYQETQYF
>.|TRBV6-6|TRBJ2-3|.
TGTGCCAGCAGTCCCCGCGGTTTCACAGATACGCAGTATTTT
CASSPRGFTDTQYF
>TRBD1|TRBV5-4|TRBJ2-7|.
TGTGCCAGCAGCACAGGGACAGGGGGCACCGAGCAGTACTTC
CASSTGTGGTEQYF
>TRBD2|TRBV10-3|TRBJ2-5|few
TGTGCCATCAGTGAAGGGTTGGCTAGCGGACGGTTGGTGGCCCAGTACTTC
CAISEGLASGRLVAQYF
>.|TRBV5-5|TRBJ1-5|.
TGTGCCAGCAGCATTACACTAGGGCAGCCCCAGCATTTT
CASSITLGQPQHF
>.|TRBV5-4|TRBJ1-1|.
TGTGCCAGCAGCGCTAGGAACACTGAAGCTTTCTTT
CASSARNTEAFF
>.|TRBV6-4|TRBJ2-1|few
TGTGCCAGCAGTGACTCGATACTAGGAGGCAATGAGCAGTTCTTC
CASSDSILGGNEQFF
>.|TRBV4-2|TRBJ2-1|few
TGTGCCAGCAGCCAAGGCCGAAGTGGGGGGCTTAATGAGCAGTTCTTC
CASSQGRSGGLNEQFF
>TRBD1|TRBV7-7|TRBJ2-7|.
TGTGCCAGCAGCTCTCGGGACAGCTACGAGCAGTACTTC
CASSSRDSYEQYF
>.|TRBV7-9|TRBJ2-6|.
TGTGCCAGCAGCTTAGCGAACAGGGCTGGGGCCAACGTCCTGACTTTC
CASSLANRAGANVLTF
>TRBD1|TRBV11-2|TRBJ2-5|.
TGTGCCAGCAGCTTTGACAGGGGGCGTATGGAGACCCAGTACTTC
CASSFDRGRMETQYF
>TRBD1|TRBV6-1|TRBJ1-4|.
TGTGCCAGCAGGGATCCAGGGGGGAGTGAAAAACTGTTTTTT
CASRDPGGSEKLFF
>.|TRBV19|TRBJ1-1|.
TGTGCCAGTAGTATAGGGGCGGGGAACACTGAAGCTTTCTTT
CASSIGAGNTEAFF
>.|TRBV9|TRBJ2-7|.
TGTGCCAGCAGCGTAGAGGACGGAGAAGCGAGCTCCTACGAGCAGTACTTC
CASSVEDGEASSYEQYF
>TRBD2|TRBV10-2|TRBJ2-5|.
TGCGCCAGCAGTGTTAGCGGGGGGGCAGGAGAGACCCAGTACTTC
CASSVSGGAGETQYF
>TRBD2|TRBV7-9|TRBJ2-1|.
TGTGCCAGCAGCTTGGGTACAGCGGGGCGGACCTACAATGAGCAGTTCTTC
CASSLGTAGRTYNEQFF
>TRBD1|TRBV5-1|TRBJ1-1|few
TGCGCCAGCAGCTTCCTACAGGGGGTTGGGACTGAAGCTTTCTTT
CASSFLQGVGTEAFF
>TRBD1|TRBV6-5|TRBJ1-5|.
TGTGCCAGCAGTTACAGCCAGGGGGGCAATCAGCCCCAGCATTTT
CASSYSQGGNQPQHF
>TRBD1|TRBV30|TRBJ2-1|.
TGTGCCTGGAGTACAGGGGCTGGCGACAATGAGCAGTTCTTC
CAWSTGAGDNEQFF
>TRBD2|TRBV7-9|TRBJ2-5|.
TGTGCCAGCAGCTTCGACCTGGGGGGGAACCAAGAGACCCAGTACTTC
CASSFDLGGNQETQYF
>TRBD1|TRBV4-3|TRBJ2-7|few
TGCGCCAGCAGCCAAGGGTACAGGGGCTCCTACGAGCAGTACTTC
CASSQGYRGSYEQYF
>.|TRBV5-6|TRBJ1-4|.
TGTGCCAGCAGGGGGGGACACGGGGGTGAAAAACTGTTTTTT
CASRGGHGGEKLFF
>.|TRBV27|TRBJ1-2|.
TGTGCCAGCAGGTCCGGGGCAGCACAACCATATGGCTACACCTTC
CASRSGAAQPYGYTF
>.|TRBV11-2|TRBJ2-5|.
TGTGCCAGCAGCCCCTTTTCTGAGTTGCTTCGCCGAATCCAAGAGACCCAGTACTTC
CASSPFSELLRRIQETQYF
>TRBD2|TRBV7-2|TRBJ2-7|.
TGTGCCAGCAGCTTACATACTAGCGGGGGGAAGGACGAGCAGTACTTC
CASSLHTSGGKDEQYF
>.|TRBV11-2|TRBJ2-5|once
TGTGCCAGCAGCTTAGTCGGGGGTTGGGAGACCCAGTACTTC
CASSLVGGWETQYF
>.|TRBV28|TRBJ2-2|.
TGTGCCAGCAGTTTATATGCATACTCTCTGAACACCGGGGAGCTGTTTTTT
CASSLYAYSLNTGELFF
>.|TRBV6-1|TRBJ2-3|.
TGTGCCAGCAGTGAGCTATGGGGGAGCACAGATACGCAGTATTTT
CASSELWGSTDTQYF
>TRBD2|TRBV7-9|TRBJ2-1|.
TGTGCCAGCAGCCCCAAAAGACTAGCGGGAGCTTACAATGAGCAGTTCTTC
CASSPKRLAGAYNEQFF
>TRBD1|TRBV5-6|TRBJ1-2|.
TGTGCCAGCAGTCCCGGGACAGGGAACTATGGCTACACCTTC
CASSPGTGNYGYTF
>TRBD2|TRBV4-3|TRBJ2-1|.
TGCGCCAGCAGCCAAGGTCTAGCGGGGGTCGAGCAGTTCTTC
CASSQGLAGVEQFF
>.|TRBV2|TRBJ1-2|few
TGTGCCAGCAGTGTTGGCTATGGCTACACCTTC
CASSVGYGYTF
>TRBD1|TRBV9|TRBJ1-4|.
TGTGCCAGCAGCGTAGCCCCGACAGGGGAAGAAAAACTGTTTTTT
CASSVAPTGEEKLFF
>.|TRBV7-8|TRBJ2-7|.
TGTGCCAGCAGCGCATTAGGTAGTTTCGGTCTCGAGCAGTACTTC
CASSALGSFGLEQYF
>.|TRBV5-6|TRBJ2-7|.
TGTGCCAGCAGCTTTTCCGGCGAGCAGTACTTC
CASSFSGEQYF
>.|TRBV25-1|TRBJ1-1|few
TGTGCCAGCAGTTCTGTACAGAAGAACACTGAAGCTTTCTTT
CASSSVQKNTEAFF
>.|TRBV9|TRBJ1-4|.
TGTGCCAGCAGCGTAGGGGGGCAACTTAATGAAAAACTGTTTTTT
CASSVGGQLNEKLFF
>.|TRBV19|TRBJ2-7|medium-sized
TGTGCCAGTAGTATTGATGTCGGTACGAGGGAGCAGTACTTC
CASSIDVGTREQYF
>TRBD1|TRBV11-2|TRBJ1-5|.
TGTGCCAGCAGCCCGACAGGGGGCAAACAGCCCCAGCATTTT
CASSPTGGKQPQHF
>.|TRBV9|TRBJ1-6|.
TGTGCCAGCAGCTCCCCACCGGGCGACGGGTATAATTCACCCCTCCACTTT
CASSSPPGDGYNSPLHF
>TRBD1|TRBV19|TRBJ1-2|.
TGTGCCACTTCCTTCGGGACAGACTATGGCTACACCTTC
CATSFGTDYGYTF
>.|TRBV9|TRBJ2-3|.
TGTGCCAGCAGCCCGGAGCCCCATGACCTGGCAGATACGCAGTATTTT
CASSPEPHDLADTQYF
>.|TRBV19|TRBJ2-7|.
TGTGCCAGTAGTATAAGGGACACTTACTACGAGCAGTACTTC
CASSIRDTYYEQYF
>TRBD2|TRBV28|TRBJ2-3|.
TGTGCCAGCATCGGTAGCGGGGGGCAGGATACGCAGTATTTT
CASIGSGGQDTQYF
>TRBD1|TRBV6-5|TRBJ2-1|.
TGTGCCAGCAGTTACTCGACACAGGGGACTGAGCAGTTCTTC
CASSYSTQGTEQFF
>.|TRBV6-6|TRBJ2-7|.
TGTGCCAGCAGTTACATCTTCCTAACCTACGAGCAGTACTTC
CASSYIFLTYEQYF
>.|TRBV7-9|TRBJ1-1|few
TGTGCCAGCAGCTTCGTCCATCTTGAAGCTTTCTTT
CASSFVHLEAFF
>TRBD1|TRBV19|TRBJ1-4|.
TGTGCCAGTAGTGCGGACAGGGACGGGGATGAAAAACTGTTTTTT
CASSADRDGDEKLFF
>.|TRBV6-6|TRBJ2-7|few
TGTGCCAGCAGGGCCTCTGACGAGCAGTACTTC
CASRASDEQYF
>.|TRBV6-6|TRBJ2-1|.
TGTGCCAGCACATGGGCGAGCTCCTACAATGAGCAGTTCTTC
CASTWASSYNEQFF